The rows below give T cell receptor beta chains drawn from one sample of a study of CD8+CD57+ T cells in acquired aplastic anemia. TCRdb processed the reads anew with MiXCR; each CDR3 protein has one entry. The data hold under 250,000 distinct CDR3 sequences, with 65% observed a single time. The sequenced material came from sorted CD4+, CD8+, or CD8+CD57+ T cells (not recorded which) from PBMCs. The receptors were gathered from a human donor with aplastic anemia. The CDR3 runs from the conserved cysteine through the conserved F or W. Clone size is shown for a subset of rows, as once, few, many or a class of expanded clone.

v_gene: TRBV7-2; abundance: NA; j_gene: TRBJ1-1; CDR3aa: CASSRPRTTTEAFF
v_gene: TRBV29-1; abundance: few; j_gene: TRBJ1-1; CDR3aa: CSGRTGTGTEAFF
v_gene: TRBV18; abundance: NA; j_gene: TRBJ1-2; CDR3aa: CASSPEAGVAYGYTF
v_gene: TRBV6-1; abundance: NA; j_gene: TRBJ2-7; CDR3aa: CASSGGGPFSYEQYF
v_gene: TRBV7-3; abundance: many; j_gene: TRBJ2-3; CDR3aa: CASSLDSGGTDTQYF
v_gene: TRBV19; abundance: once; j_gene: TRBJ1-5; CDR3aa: CASSIYGNQPQHF
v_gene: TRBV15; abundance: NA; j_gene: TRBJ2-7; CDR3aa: CATSRGPGRDGSYEQYF
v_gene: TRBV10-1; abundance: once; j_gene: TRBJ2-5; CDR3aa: CASSSRLVRNWTMSQYF
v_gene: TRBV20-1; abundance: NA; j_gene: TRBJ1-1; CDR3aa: CSARGHTEAFF
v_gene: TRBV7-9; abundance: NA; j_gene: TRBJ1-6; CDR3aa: CASSKDRGNSPLHF
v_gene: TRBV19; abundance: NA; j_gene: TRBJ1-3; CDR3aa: CASTRAQGGYGNTIYF
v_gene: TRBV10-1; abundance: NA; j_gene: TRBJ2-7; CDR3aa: CASSRRTGAYEQYF
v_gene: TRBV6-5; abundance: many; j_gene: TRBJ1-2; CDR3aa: CASSSPGRQGAGGYTF
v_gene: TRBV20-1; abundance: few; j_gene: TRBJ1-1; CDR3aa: CSARLGSGTEAFF
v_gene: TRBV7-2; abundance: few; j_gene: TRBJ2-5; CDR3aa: CASSSSWGQETQYF
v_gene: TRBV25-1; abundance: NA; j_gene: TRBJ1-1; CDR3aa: CASSAGIMNTEAFF
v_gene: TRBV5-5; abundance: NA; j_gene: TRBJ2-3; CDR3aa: CASTGLAGVDTQYF
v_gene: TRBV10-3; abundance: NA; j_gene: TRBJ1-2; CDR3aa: CAISESKLPNYGYTF
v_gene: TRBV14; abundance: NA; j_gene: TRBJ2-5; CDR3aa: CASSLQWSLVETQYF
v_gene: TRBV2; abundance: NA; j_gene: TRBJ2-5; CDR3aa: CASRRQGAETQYF
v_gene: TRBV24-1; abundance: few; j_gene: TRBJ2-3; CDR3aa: CATSDGGTDTQYF
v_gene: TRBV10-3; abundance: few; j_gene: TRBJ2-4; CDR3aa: CAIGEGWDIQYF
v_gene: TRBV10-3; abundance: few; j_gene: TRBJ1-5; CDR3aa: CAISTGALNQPQHF
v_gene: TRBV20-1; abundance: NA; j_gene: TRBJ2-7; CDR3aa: CSARGQGGIEQYF
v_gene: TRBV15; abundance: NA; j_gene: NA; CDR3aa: CATSRDGGPSIQYF
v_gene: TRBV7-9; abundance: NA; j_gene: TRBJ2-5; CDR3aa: CASSPREGAWETQYF
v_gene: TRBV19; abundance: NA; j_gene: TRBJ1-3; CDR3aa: CASSIVGQSGPRNTIYF
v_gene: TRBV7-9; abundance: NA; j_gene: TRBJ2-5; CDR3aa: CASSRRGPETQYF
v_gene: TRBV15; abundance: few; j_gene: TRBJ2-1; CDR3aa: CATSSSTGTFSYNEQFF
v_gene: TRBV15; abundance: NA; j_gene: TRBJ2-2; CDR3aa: CATSPGTGDTGELFF
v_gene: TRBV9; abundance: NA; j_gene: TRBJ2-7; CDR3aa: CASSATSGGAGEQYF
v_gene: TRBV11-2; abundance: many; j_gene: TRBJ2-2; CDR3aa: CASSLLAVNTGELFF
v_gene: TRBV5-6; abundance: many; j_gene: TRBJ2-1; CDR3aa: CASSLESGGAVVEQFF
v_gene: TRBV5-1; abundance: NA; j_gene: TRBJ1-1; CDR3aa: CASGPLGGNTEAFF
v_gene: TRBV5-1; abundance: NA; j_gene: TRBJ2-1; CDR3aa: CASRYRTDSYNEQFF
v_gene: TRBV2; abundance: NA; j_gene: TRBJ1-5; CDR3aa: CASGRTGVDQPQHF
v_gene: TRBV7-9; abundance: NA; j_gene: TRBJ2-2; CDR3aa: CASSLDLGGELFF
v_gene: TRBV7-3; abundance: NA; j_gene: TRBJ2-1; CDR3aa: CASSSPPGQEVYEQFF
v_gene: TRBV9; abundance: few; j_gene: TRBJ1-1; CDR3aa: CASSVHQNTEAFF